The clone carrying this T cell receptor (beta chain) was seen a single time. Antigen unknown. Per germline, CDR1 MNHEY and CDR2 SVGAGI. V lost 6 bases to trimming and J lost 5 bases, with 14 bases between them. This CDR3 spans 13 amino acids. This record comes from a study of shared clonotypes between healthy human individuals. Genomic DNA from each subset was divided evenly over several immunoSEQ plates. As originally analysed: Filtering differed because ImmunoSEQ produced junction-only sequences that carried no quality scores. Data came from immunoSEQ multiplex PCR; TCRdb stores just in-frame clones and leaves some out. Clone size and V and J calls were adopted from that table, with D and trimming inferred from the DNA. The profile covers about 1 million clones, with roughly 75% appearing a single time and about 1.5% taken by the ten largest. Study findings and constraints: Several donors held 4.5% to 5% of naive CD4 clonotypes in common.

The sequence came from a man aged 18 to 35 in good health. The source material was memory CD4+ T cells sorted from blood. Subset given: CD45RA-negative fraction. The chain has TRBV6-5 and TRBJ2-7; D is unclear. This chain's CDR3 is CASRPHSSDEQYF. In DNA form, the CDR3 reads TGTGCCAGCAGACCCCACTCTTCGGACGAGCAGTACTTC.